The next 8 T cell receptor beta chains were all read from a single sample in a study of blood T cell repertoires in COVID-19. The protocol was immunoSEQ multiplex PCR, while the TCRdb copy is restricted to in-frame clones and leaves out a portion. The sample gives about 410,000 clones, about 90% of which show up once; approximately 0.65% is in the top ten. The sample consisted of PBMCs or T cells enriched from blood (not recorded which). Every receptor here comes from a young man who had recovered from COVID-19.

There are a few counts of this clone. V and J are TRBV10-1 and TRBJ2-3; 7 nucleotides agree with TRBD1. Germline-derived CDR1 and CDR2 are WNHNN and SYGVQD (reference sequence). V lost 0 bases to trimming and J lost 6 bases; unmatched junction nucleotides: 0. The CDR3 extends over 13 amino acids. The CDR3 region is CASSESTGDTQYF. DNA for the CDR3: TGCGCCAGCAGTGAGTCGACAGGGGATACGCAGTATTTT.

The V gene is TRBV2, the J gene TRBJ1-1, with a weak D call TRBD1 (5 bases). Germline CDR1 reads SNHLY; CDR2 reads FYNNEI. The CDR3 spans 13 residues. Trimming took off 2 bases at V and 4 bases at J, with 8 bases between the two ends. This CDR3 is CASSEQGSTEAFF. The CDR3 nucleotides read TGTGCCAGCAGTGAACAGGGAAGCACTGAAGCTTTCTTT. Full variable domain (outside the CDR3, taken from reference TRBV2 and TRBJ1-1): EPEVTQTPSHQVTQMGQEVILRCVPISNHLYFYWYRQILGQKVEFLVSFYNNEISEKSEIFDDQFSVERPDGSNFTLKIRSTKLEDSAMYFCASSEQGSTEAFFGQGTRLTVV.

The chain recombines TRBV2 with TRBJ1-2; D call uncertain. The CDR3 runs to 12 residues. From germline, CDR1 is SNHLY and CDR2 FYNNEI. Between the trimmed V and J ends, which lost 6 bases and 7 bases, there was a span of 12 bases. CDR3 sequence: CASSTELFGYTF. CDR3 in DNA: TGTGCCAGCAGCACAGAGCTATTTGGCTACACCTTC. The entire variable domain, with the rest obtained from reference TRBV2 and TRBJ1-2, is as follows: EPEVTQTPSHQVTQMGQEVILRCVPISNHLYFYWYRQILGQKVEFLVSFYNNEISEKSEIFDDQFSVERPDGSNFTLKIRSTKLEDSAMYFCASSTELFGYTFGSGTRLTVV.

The V call is TRBV7-2, the J call TRBJ2-5, with TRBD2 identical over 9 bases. Germline CDR1 SGHTA, CDR2 FQGNSA. J lost 2 bases, V lost 8 bases, and 12 bases had no gene match. This CDR3 is 16 amino acids long. CDR3 amino acids: CASSTEWLAGQETQYF. In DNA, the CDR3 is TGTGCCAGCTCTACCGAGTGGCTAGCGGGGCAAGAGACCCAGTACTTC.

The V gene is TRBV6-5, the J gene TRBJ2-5, with D unresolved. V lost 6 bases and J 5 bases, leaving 4 bases between the germline ends. The CDR3 spans 10 residues. The germline V gene encodes CDR1 MNHEY and CDR2 SVGAGI. CDR3 nucleotides: TGTGCCAGCAGCGTGGAGACCCAGTACTTC. This sequence encodes CASSVETQYF.

Written as DNA, the CDR3 is TGCAGTGCTAGTTCGGTAGGGGGCTTTGGCTACACCTTC. Encoded protein: CSASSVGGFGYTF. The J gene is TRBJ1-2, the V gene TRBV20-1; 7 bases align to TRBD1. V gave up 3 bases and J gave up 7 bases; unmatched junction bases: 8. The length of the CDR3 is 13 residues. Germline lookup yields CDR1 DFQATT and CDR2 SNEGSKA (reference sequence).

In DNA, the CDR3 is TGCGCCAGCAGCTTGGTATACGGGGTCCAGCCCCAGCATTTT. The encoded protein is CASSLVYGVQPQHF. The V and J genes are TRBV5-1 and TRBJ1-5, with D unresolved. The V end lost 0 bases, the J end lost 7 bases, and 11 bases lay between the germline ends. This CDR3 comprises 14 residues. CDR1 is SGHRS, CDR2 YFSETQ, per germline.

The V and J genes are TRBV30 and TRBJ1-1; D remains unclear. Trimming left V 0 bases short and J 7 bases short, with 6 bases between. The CDR3 loop spans 11 amino acids. Germline-derived CDR1 and CDR2 are GTSNPN and SVGIG (reference sequence). CDR3 protein: CAWSVQFEAFF. CDR3 coding DNA: TGTGCCTGGAGTGTCCAGTTTGAAGCTTTCTTT.